This TCR beta chain was identified during a study of identical twins. As regards this clonotype: Its matching antigen is unknown.

Whole-study findings and limits: High-abundance cord blood beta clonotypes had fewer insertions; memory repertoires showed none. Interpretation of the results relied on cross-sectional statistical analysis and not on following the same donors. There is a chance that invariant MAIT and iNKT cells partially muddied zero-insertion analyses.

Healthy Caucasians made up all donors. From the 5' RACE reads, TCRdb called clonotypes with MiXCR, one entry per CDR3 protein. There are some 500,000 distinct CDR3 sequences in the sample; more than 9% occur only once, and roughly 3.2% lies in the top ten. This CDR3 has 13 residues. With 4 bases removed from V and 6 bases from J, the gap between germline ends came to 13 bases. Germline V gene lookup returns CDR1 MDHEN and CDR2 SYDVKM. These data also formed part of another study, on yellow fever vaccine responses in identical twins.

The TCR comes from a woman in her late teens or twenties in good health. Material for sequencing was PBMCs. The rearrangement links TRBV28 to TRBJ2-7, with D tentatively TRBD2 (6 bases). The CDR3 DNA reads as TGTGCCAGCAGTTCCTATACTAGCCCCGAGCAGTACTTC. Translation: CASSSYTSPEQYF.